These T cell receptor beta chains were read from a single sample in a study of T cell changes during pregnancy in multiple sclerosis. Profiling relied on immunoSEQ multiplex PCR, and the TCRdb table lists in-frame clones only, not all of them. The sample yields some 70,000 clones, around 92% seen once. The sequencing here drew on CD8+ T cells from peripheral blood mononuclear cells, taken in the third trimester of pregnancy. The receptor set was obtained from a female donor in good health, enrolled as a control in a pregnancy study. The CDR3 runs from the conserved cysteine through the conserved F or W. Each record gives: J gene, V gene, clone size, D gene, CDR3 DNA, CDR3 protein. D genes are given only for firm matches. Part of the rows lack a size; the others show once, few, many or a class for expanded clones.

>TRBJ1-1|TRBV7-8|NA|TRBD1
TGTGCCAGCAGCTTAGACCGGGACAGGGGAGTGAACACTGAAGCTTTCTTT
CASSLDRDRGVNTEAFF
>TRBJ2-7|TRBV29-1|NA|TRBD1
TGCAGCGGGACAGGGAACTCCTACGAGCAGTACTTC
CSGTGNSYEQYF
>TRBJ2-7|TRBV7-9|NA|TRBD1
TGTGCCAGCAGCCCCCGGGACAGGGGGTCCTACGAGCAGTACTTC
CASSPRDRGSYEQYF
>TRBJ2-7|TRBV11-3|NA|TRBD1
TGTGCCAGCAGCCGGCACAGGGGCGAGCAGTACTTC
CASSRHRGEQYF
>TRBJ1-2|TRBV19|once|TRBD1
TGTGCCAGTAGTCCAAGACAGGGGCTTACCTATGGCTACACCTTC
CASSPRQGLTYGYTF
>TRBJ2-7|TRBV5-6|NA|NA
TGTGCCAGCAGCTTGCGGGGGGCGCTCCGCGAGCAGTACTTC
CASSLRGALREQYF
>TRBJ2-7|TRBV7-9|NA|NA
TGTGCCAGCAGCAATCGGACAGAGCAGTACTTC
CASSNRTEQYF
>TRBJ2-6|TRBV5-6|NA|TRBD1
TGTGCCAGCAGCTTTGGGACAGGGCTTTCTGGGGCCAACGTCCTGACTTTC
CASSFGTGLSGANVLTF
>TRBJ1-2|TRBV6-5|NA|NA
TGTGCCAGCAGTTACCAATCTTACTATCTTGGCTACACCTTC
CASSYQSYYLGYTF
>TRBJ1-2|TRBV27|NA|NA
TGTGCCAGCATAGGGGTGGATGGCTACACCTTC
CASIGVDGYTF
>TRBJ1-2|TRBV5-1|NA|NA
TGCGCCAGCAGCTTGGGGGAGATTGGCTATGGCTACACCTTC
CASSLGEIGYGYTF
>TRBJ2-7|TRBV15|NA|TRBD1
TGTGCCACCAGCGAAGAGCCTGGGACAGAAAGCTCCTACGAGCAGTACTTC
CATSEEPGTESSYEQYF
>TRBJ2-2|TRBV27|NA|NA
TGTGCCAGCAACTCTAGACAGACGAGTGGAGCCGGGGAGCTGTTTTTT
CASNSRQTSGAGELFF
>TRBJ2-2|TRBV7-2|NA|TRBD1
TGTGCCAGCAGCTTAGCGACAGGGCTGAACACCGGGGAGCTGTTTTTT
CASSLATGLNTGELFF
>TRBJ2-2|TRBV19|NA|TRBD1
TGTGCCAGCCGGGACAGCGCGAACACCGGGGAGCTGTTTTTT
CASRDSANTGELFF
>TRBJ1-5|TRBV7-6|NA|NA
TGTGCCAGCAGTACAGGGAGCAATCAGCCCCAGCATTTT
CASSTGSNQPQHF
>TRBJ1-4|TRBV7-2|NA|NA
TGTGCCAGCAGCTTAGAGAGGTACACAACTAATGAAAAACTGTTTTTT
CASSLERYTTNEKLFF
>TRBJ2-7|TRBV2|NA|NA
TGTGCCAGCACCGGGATCACCCTAGGGCAGTACTTC
CASTGITLGQYF
>TRBJ2-7|TRBV30|once|TRBD2
TGTGCCTGGAGTGCGGGGGGCTACGAGCAGTACTTC
CAWSAGGYEQYF